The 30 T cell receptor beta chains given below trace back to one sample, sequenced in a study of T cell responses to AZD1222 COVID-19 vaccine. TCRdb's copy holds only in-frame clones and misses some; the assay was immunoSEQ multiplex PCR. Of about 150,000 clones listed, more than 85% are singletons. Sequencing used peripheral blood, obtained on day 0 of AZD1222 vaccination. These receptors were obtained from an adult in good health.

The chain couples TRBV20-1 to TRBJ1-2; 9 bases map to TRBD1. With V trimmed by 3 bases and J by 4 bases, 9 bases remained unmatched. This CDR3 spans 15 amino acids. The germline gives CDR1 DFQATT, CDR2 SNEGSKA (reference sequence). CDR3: CSASGAGTGSYGYTF. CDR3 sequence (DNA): TGCAGTGCTAGTGGCGCCGGGACAGGGAGCTATGGCTACACCTTC.

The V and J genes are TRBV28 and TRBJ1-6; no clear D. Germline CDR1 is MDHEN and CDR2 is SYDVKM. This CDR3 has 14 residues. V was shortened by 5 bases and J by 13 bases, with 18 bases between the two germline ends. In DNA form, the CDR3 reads TGTGCCAGCAGTACCCAGCTGGGGAGAATCCCCCTCCACTTT. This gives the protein CASSTQLGRIPLHF.

Written as DNA, the CDR3 is TGTGCCAGCTCCCACAGGGTGCATGGTACAGATACGCAGTATTTT. Encoded protein: CASSHRVHGTDTQYF. The chain combines TRBV11-2 with TRBJ2-3; TRBD1 might be the D (6 bases). The V gene's germline CDR1 is SGHAT and CDR2 FQNNGV. CDR3 length equals 15 residues. V dropped 8 bases and J dropped 3 bases, with 18 bases sitting between them.

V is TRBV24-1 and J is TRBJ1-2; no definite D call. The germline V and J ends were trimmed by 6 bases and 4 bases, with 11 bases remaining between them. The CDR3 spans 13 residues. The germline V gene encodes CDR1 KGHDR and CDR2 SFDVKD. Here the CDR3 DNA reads TGTGCCACCAGTCCGGTGGGAGGCTATGGCTACACCTTC. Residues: CATSPVGGYGYTF.

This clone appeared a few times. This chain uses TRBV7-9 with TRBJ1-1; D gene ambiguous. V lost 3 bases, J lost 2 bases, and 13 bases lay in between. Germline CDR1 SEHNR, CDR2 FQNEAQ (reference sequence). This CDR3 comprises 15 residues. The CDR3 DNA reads TGTGCCAGCAGCTTCGGCATCGTCGCCAACACTGAAGCTTTCTTT. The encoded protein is CASSFGIVANTEAFF.

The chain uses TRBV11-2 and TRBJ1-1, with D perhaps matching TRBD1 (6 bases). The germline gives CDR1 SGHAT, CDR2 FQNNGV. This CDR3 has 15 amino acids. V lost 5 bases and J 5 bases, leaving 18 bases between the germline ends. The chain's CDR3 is CASSQGGGARTEAFF. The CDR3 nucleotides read TGTGCCAGCAGCCAAGGGGGGGGCGCGAGGACTGAAGCTTTCTTT. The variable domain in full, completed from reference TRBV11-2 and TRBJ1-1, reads EAGVAQSPRYKIIEKRQSVAFWCNPISGHATLYWYQQILGQGPKLLIQFQNNGVVDDSQLPKDRFSAERLKGVDSTLKIQPAKLEDSAVYLCASSQGGGARTEAFFGQGTRLTVV.

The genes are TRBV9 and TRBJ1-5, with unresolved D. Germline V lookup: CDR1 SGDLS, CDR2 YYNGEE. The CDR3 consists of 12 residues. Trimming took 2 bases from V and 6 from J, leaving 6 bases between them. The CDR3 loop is CASSVWSQPQHF. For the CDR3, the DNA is TGTGCCAGCAGCGTTTGGAGTCAGCCCCAGCATTTT.

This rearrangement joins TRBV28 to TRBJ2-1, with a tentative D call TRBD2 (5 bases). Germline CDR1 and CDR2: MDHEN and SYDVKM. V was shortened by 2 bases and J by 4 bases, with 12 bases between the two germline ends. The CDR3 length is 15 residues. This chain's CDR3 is CASSLTGIGYNEQFF. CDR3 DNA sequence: TGTGCCAGCAGTTTAACGGGAATTGGGTACAATGAGCAGTTCTTC.

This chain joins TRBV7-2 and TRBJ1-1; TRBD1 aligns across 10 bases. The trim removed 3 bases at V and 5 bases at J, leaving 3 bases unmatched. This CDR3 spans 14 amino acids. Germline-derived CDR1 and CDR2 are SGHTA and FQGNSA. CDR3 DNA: TGTGCCAGCAGCTTGGGACAGGGGTTGACTGAAGCTTTCTTT. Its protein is CASSLGQGLTEAFF.

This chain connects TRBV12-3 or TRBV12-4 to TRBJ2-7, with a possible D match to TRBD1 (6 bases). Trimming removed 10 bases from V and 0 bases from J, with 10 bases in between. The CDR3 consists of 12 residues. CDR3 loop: CATGQFSYEQYF. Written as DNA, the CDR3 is TGTGCCACCGGACAGTTCTCCTACGAGCAGTACTTC.

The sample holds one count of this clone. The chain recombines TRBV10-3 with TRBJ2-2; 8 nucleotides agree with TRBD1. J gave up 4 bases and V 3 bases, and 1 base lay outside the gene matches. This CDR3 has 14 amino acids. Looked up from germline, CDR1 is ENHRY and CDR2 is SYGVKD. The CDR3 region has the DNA TGTGCCATCAGTGACCAGGGGGCCACCGGGGAGCTGTTTTTT. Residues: CAISDQGATGELFF.

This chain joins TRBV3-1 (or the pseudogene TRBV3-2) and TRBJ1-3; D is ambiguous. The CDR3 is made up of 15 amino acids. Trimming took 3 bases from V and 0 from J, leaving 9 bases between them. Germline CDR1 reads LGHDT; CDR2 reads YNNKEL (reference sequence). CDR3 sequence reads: CASSQQQSSGNTIYF. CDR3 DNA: TGTGCCAGCAGCCAGCAACAGAGCTCTGGAAACACCATATATTTT.

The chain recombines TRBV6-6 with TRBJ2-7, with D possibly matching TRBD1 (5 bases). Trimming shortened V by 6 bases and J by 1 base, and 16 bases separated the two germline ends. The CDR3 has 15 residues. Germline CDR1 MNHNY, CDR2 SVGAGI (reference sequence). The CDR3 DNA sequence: TGTGCCAGCAGAGACGCCCAGGGTAGGTCCTACGAGCAGTACTTC. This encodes CASRDAQGRSYEQYF.

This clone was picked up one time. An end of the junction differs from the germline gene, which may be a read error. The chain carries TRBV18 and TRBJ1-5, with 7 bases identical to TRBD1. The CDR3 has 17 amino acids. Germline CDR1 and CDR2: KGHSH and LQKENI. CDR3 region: CASSPRTGAQGWQPQHF. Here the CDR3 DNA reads TGTGCCAGCTCCCCACGAACGGGGGCACAGGGGTGGCAGCCCCAGCATTTT.

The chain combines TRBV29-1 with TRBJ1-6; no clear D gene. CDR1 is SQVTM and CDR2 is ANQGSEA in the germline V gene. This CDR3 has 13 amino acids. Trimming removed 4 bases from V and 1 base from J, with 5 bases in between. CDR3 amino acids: CSVAISYNSPLHF. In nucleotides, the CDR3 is TGCAGCGTTGCTATATCCTATAATTCACCCCTCCACTTT.

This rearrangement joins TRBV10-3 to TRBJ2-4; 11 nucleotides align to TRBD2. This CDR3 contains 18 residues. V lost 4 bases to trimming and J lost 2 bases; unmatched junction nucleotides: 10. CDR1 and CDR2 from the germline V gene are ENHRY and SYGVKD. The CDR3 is CAISVTSGGAGTKNIQYF. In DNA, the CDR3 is TGTGCCATCAGTGTAACTAGCGGGGGCGCAGGAACCAAAAACATTCAGTACTTC.

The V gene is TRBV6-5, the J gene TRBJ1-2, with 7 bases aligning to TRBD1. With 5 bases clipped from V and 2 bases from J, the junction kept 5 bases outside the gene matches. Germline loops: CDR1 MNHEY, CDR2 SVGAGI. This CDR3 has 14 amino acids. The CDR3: CASSLTDRNYGYTF. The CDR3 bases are TGTGCCAGCAGTCTTACGGACAGGAACTATGGCTACACCTTC.

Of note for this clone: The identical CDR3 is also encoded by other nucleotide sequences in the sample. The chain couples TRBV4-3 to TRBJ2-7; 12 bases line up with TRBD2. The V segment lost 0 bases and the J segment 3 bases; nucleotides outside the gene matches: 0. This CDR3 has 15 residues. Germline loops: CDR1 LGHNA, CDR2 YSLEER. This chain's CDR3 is CASSQETSGSYEQYF. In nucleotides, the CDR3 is TGCGCCAGCAGCCAAGAGACTAGCGGGAGCTACGAGCAGTACTTC.

The CDR3: CASSLRAPPLNTEAFF. The CDR3 DNA reads as TGTGCCAGCAGCTTACGGGCCCCCCCTTTGAACACTGAAGCTTTCTTT. The rearrangement joins TRBV7-9 to TRBJ1-1; the D is unclear. Germline V gene sequence: CDR1 SEHNR, CDR2 FQNEAQ (reference sequence). V shed 2 bases and J shed 0 bases, with 13 bases lying between them. The CDR3 sequence is 16 residues long.

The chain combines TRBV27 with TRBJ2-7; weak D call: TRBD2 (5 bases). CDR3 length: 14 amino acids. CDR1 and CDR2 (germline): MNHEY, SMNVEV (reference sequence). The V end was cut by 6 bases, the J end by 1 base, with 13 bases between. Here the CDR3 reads CASSAKTGSYEQYF. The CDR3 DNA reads TGTGCCAGCAGCGCGAAGACGGGGTCCTACGAGCAGTACTTC.

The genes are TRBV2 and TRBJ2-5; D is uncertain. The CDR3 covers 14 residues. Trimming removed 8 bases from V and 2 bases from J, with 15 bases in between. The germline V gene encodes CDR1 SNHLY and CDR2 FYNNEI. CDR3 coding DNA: TGTGCCAGCGGGTCTGGCTCCAGTCAAGAGACCCAGTACTTC. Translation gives CASGSGSSQETQYF.

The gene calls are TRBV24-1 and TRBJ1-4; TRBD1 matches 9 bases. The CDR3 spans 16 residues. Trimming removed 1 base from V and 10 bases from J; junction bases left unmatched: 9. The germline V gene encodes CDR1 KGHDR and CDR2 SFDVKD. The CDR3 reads CATSDFQRTGVVKLFF. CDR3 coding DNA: TGTGCCACCAGTGATTTTCAGCGGACAGGGGTGGTAAAACTGTTTTTT.

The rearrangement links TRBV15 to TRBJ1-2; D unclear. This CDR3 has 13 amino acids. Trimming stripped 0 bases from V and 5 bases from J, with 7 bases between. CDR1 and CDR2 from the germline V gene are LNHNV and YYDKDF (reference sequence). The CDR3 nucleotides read TGTGCCACCAGCAGAGATATCGCGTATGGCTACACCTTC. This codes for CATSRDIAYGYTF.

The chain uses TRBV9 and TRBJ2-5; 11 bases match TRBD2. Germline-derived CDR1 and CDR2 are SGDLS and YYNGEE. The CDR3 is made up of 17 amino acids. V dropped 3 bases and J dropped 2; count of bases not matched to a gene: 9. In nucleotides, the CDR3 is TGTGCCAGCAGCGCCGCCCGCTCTAGCGGGGGGCAAGAGACCCAGTACTTC. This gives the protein CASSAARSSGGQETQYF.

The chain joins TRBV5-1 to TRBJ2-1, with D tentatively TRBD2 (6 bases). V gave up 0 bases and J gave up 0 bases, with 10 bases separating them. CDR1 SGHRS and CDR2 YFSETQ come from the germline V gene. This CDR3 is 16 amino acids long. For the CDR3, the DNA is TGCGCCAGCAGCTTGGCGGGGGATAGCTCCTACAATGAGCAGTTCTTC. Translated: CASSLAGDSSYNEQFF.

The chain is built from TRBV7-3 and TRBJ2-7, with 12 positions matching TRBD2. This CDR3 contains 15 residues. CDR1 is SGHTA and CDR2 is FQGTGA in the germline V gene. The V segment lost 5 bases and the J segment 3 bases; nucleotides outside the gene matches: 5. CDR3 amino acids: CASSGRTSGNYEQYF. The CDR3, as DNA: TGTGCCAGCAGCGGCCGGACTAGCGGGAACTACGAGCAGTACTTC.

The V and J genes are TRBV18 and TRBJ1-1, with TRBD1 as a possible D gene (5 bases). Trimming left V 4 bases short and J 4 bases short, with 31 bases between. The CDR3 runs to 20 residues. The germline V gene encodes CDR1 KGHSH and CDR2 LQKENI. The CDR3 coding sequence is TGTGCCAGCTCACAAATGGACGGGCCCACAGGCCCAGGTGGCTCCACTGAAGCTTTCTTT. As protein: CASSQMDGPTGPGGSTEAFF.

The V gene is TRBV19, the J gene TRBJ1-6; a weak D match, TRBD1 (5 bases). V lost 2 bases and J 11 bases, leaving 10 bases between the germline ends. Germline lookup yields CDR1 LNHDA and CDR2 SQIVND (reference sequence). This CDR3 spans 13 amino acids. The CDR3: CASSIHRQTPLHF. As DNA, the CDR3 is TGTGCCAGTAGTATACACCGACAGACACCCCTCCACTTT.

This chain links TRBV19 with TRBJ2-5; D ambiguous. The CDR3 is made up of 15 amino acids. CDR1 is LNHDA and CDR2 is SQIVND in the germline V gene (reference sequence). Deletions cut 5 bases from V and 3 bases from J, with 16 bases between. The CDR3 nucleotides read TGTGCCAGTAGTTCTTTGGGGATCTTAAAAGAGACCCAGTACTTC. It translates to CASSSLGILKETQYF. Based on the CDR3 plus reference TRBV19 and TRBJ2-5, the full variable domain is DGGITQSPKYLFRKEGQNVTLSCEQNLNHDAMYWYRQDPGQGLRLIYYSQIVNDFQKGDIAEGYSVSREKKESFPLTVTSAQKNPTAFYLCASSSLGILKETQYFGPGTRLLVL.

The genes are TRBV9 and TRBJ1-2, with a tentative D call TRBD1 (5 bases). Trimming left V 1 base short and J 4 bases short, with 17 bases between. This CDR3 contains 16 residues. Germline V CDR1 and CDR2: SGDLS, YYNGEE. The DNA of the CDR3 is TGTGCCAGCAGCGTATCCCGCCAGGGACGGCCCTATGGCTACACCTTC. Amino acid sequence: CASSVSRQGRPYGYTF.